The rows below give T cell receptor beta chains drawn from one sample of a study of CD8 T cells in ankylosing spondylitis. Each CDR3 protein is one row after TCRdb ran MiXCR on the 5' RACE reads. The profile shows fewer than 250,000 distinct CDR3 sequences, roughly 24% of them singletons. The specimen was blood, either unsorted or a sorted T cell fraction (not recorded which). Receptors originate from a male donor with ankylosing spondylitis or in good health (not recorded which). The conserved cysteine and the conserved F or W are not part of the CDR3 here. D genes are given only for firm matches. For some rows the clone size is stated as once, few or many, or as a class when expanded; others skip it.

>TRBJ1-3|TRBV7-2|-|14|few
ASSPRSLGSGNTIY
>TRBJ2-5|TRBV29-1|TRBD2|9|-
SVGTRETQY
>TRBJ2-1|TRBV27|TRBD1|13|-
ASSRQGRGDHEQF
>TRBJ2-5|TRBV7-9|TRBD1|14|many
ASSLGDRTYQETQY
>TRBJ1-1|TRBV4-3|-|11|-
ASGYRQDTEAF
>TRBJ1-1|TRBV7-2|-|13|many
ASTLRPGANTEAF
>TRBJ2-3|TRBV28|-|13|many
ASSRRGLGADTQY
>TRBJ2-5|TRBV7-9|-|12|few
ASSSFREQETQY
>TRBJ1-5|TRBV29-1|TRBD1|15|many
SVTLTGGGNSNQPQH
>TRBJ2-2|TRBV19|-|13|-
ASSISSVGTGELF
>TRBJ1-5|TRBV6-5|-|13|many
ASSYAVLDNQPQH
>TRBJ2-5|TRBV5-1|-|13|many
ASSLDGTHQETQY
>TRBJ2-4|TRBV20-1|TRBD2|13|many
SAEGLAGKAHIQY
>TRBJ2-7|TRBV6-5|TRBD2|13|-
ASSYQLAGVSEQY
>TRBJ2-6|TRBV20-1|TRBD2|16|-
SAIKGLADNSGANVLT
>TRBJ2-7|TRBV7-9|-|14|many
ASSLAWTSITYEQY
>TRBJ2-7|TRBV27|TRBD1|11|many
ASSLEAGGSEY
>TRBJ2-5|TRBV2|TRBD2|14|many
ASIKLAGGPGETQY
>TRBJ2-1|TRBV12-3/TRBV12-4|-|13|-
ASTGARNSYNEQF
>TRBJ2-7|TRBV20-1|TRBD2|13|few
SARPPLAGTYEQY
>TRBJ1-4|TRBV20-1|TRBD1|14|many
SATSRQGRFNEKLF
>TRBJ2-1|TRBV6-7|-|16|once
ACSLAGGGRLGYNEQF
>TRBJ2-5|TRBV5-1|-|13|many
ASSLSGRQEETQY
>TRBJ1-4|TRBV6-2/TRBV6-3|-|12|-
ASSQHGVVEKLF
>TRBJ2-7|TRBV7-2|TRBD2|13|-
ASSWSGTQAGEQY
>TRBJ2-3|TRBV10-3|TRBD2|13|-
AIKKLAGSTDTQY
>TRBJ2-4|TRBV5-1|TRBD1|14|-
ASSLGQGGSKNIQY
>TRBJ1-5|TRBV29-1|-|10|-
SVGGIGEPQH
>TRBJ2-2|TRBV15|-|14|many
ATTLGGQGGTGELF
>TRBJ2-7|TRBV12-3/TRBV12-4|TRBD2|14|once
ASSLGSSGRAGEQY
>TRBJ2-1|TRBV21-1|-|11|-
ARVLLNKDEQF
>TRBJ2-7|TRBV20-1|TRBD2|12|few
SATGTSATYEQY
>TRBJ2-3|TRBV29-1|-|11|many
SIGGGRTDTQY
>TRBJ2-2|TRBV5-1|TRBD2|13|-
ASSQEAGRTGELF
>TRBJ2-2|TRBV4-3|-|13|-
ASSQVTRDTGELF
>TRBJ2-5|TRBV20-1|-|11|once
SARSTDQETQY
>TRBJ1-3|TRBV20-1|TRBD1|11|few
SAIQGNGNTIY
>TRBJ1-1|TRBV12-3/TRBV12-4|-|13|many
ASSLQGLRNTEAF
>TRBJ2-3|TRBV15|TRBD2|12|-
ATRASGGTDTQY
>TRBJ2-5|TRBV10-3|TRBD2|11|once
ASTSGSGETQY
>TRBJ1-2|TRBV20-1|-|11|-
SASPVWGYGYT
>TRBJ2-1|TRBV5-1|TRBD2|13|many
ASSLGTSGNNEQF
>TRBJ2-3|TRBV4-3|-|13|-
ASSQEGRNTDTQY
>TRBJ2-2|TRBV12-3/TRBV12-4|-|13|many
ASRPDRAGTGELF
>TRBJ2-5|TRBV4-2|TRBD1|15|many
ASSQEYIQGIQETQY
>TRBJ1-2|TRBV27|TRBD1|13|many
ASSPSRTGNYGYT
>TRBJ2-7|TRBV5-6|TRBD2|12|-
ASSLAGGGHEQY
>TRBJ2-4|TRBV20-1|TRBD2|12|few
SASRLAGRNIQY